The sequence of this T cell receptor beta chain was determined in a study of CD4 T cells in relation to SARS-CoV-2 and coronaviruses. Study-level background: PBMCs were cultured with antigen for nine to ten days before TCR beta sequencing.

Study-level results: Roughly 69% of donors had memory CD4+ clonotypes crossrecognizing SARS-CoV-2 and common cold coronavirus spike.

Trimming took 9 bases from V and 3 from J, leaving 9 bases between them. The CDR3 extends over 11 amino acids. This clone was detected only a few times. Antigen: not known. Unexposed donor CD4+ T cells date from about 2011-2018, before the COVID-19 pandemic. The cells were cultured for about ten days before CD4+ T cells were isolated. Sequenced by immunoSEQ multiplex PCR; TCRdb stores in-frame clones only, minus some. Of around 18,000 clones in the sample, over 65% were seen once. The sample consisted of CD4+ T cells from PBMCs, cultured in vitro. The sequence derives from a human donor in good health. The V call is TRBV12-3 or TRBV12-4, the J call TRBJ2-7, with no clear D. CDR3 in amino acids: CASGANYEQYF. CDR3 bases: TGTGCCAGTGGAGCAAACTACGAGCAGTACTTC.